Listed below are T cell receptor beta chains from one sample, sequenced in a study of PD-L1 blockade in urothelial cancer. Only in-frame clones appear in the TCRdb table, and some are missing; sequencing was by immunoSEQ multiplex PCR. The sample carries 45,000 to 50,000 clones, around 89% recorded once. This specimen consisted of PBMCs, obtained around atezolizumab (anti-PD-L1) treatment. The receptors come from a man older than 75 with urothelial cancer. The CDR3 runs from the conserved cysteine through the conserved F or W. The order of the fields is D gene, clone size, J gene, V gene, CDR3 length, CDR3 protein, CDR3 DNA. D genes are given only for firm matches. The listing skips clone size in some rows; elsewhere it reads once, few, many or a size class.

d_call: .; clone_size: .; j_call: TRBJ1-3; v_call: TRBV7-2; cdr3_length: 15; cdr3_aa: CASSSETGSGNTIYF; cdr3_nt: TGTGCCAGCAGCTCCGAAACAGGGTCTGGAAACACCATATATTTT
d_call: TRBD2; clone_size: .; j_call: TRBJ2-7; v_call: TRBV19; cdr3_length: 19; cdr3_aa: CASSSRLAGVIRSSYEQYF; cdr3_nt: TGTGCCAGTAGTTCTCGACTAGCGGGAGTTATAAGGTCCTCCTACGAGCAGTACTTC
d_call: TRBD2; clone_size: once; j_call: TRBJ2-3; v_call: TRBV4-2; cdr3_length: 17; cdr3_aa: CASSQVAPSGSTDTQYF; cdr3_nt: TGTGCCAGCAGCCAAGTGGCCCCTAGCGGGAGTACAGATACGCAGTATTTT
d_call: .; clone_size: .; j_call: TRBJ1-2; v_call: TRBV20-1; cdr3_length: 11; cdr3_aa: CSARAQGGYTF; cdr3_nt: TGCAGTGCCCGGGCCCAGGGAGGCTACACCTTC
d_call: .; clone_size: .; j_call: TRBJ1-5; v_call: TRBV5-1; cdr3_length: 15; cdr3_aa: CASSFDSNSNQPQHF; cdr3_nt: TGCGCCAGCAGCTTCGACAGCAATAGCAATCAGCCCCAGCATTTT
d_call: .; clone_size: .; j_call: TRBJ1-5; v_call: TRBV4-1; cdr3_length: 15; cdr3_aa: CASSQEGQGSQPQHF; cdr3_nt: TGCGCCAGCAGCCAAGAAGGGCAGGGAAGTCAGCCCCAGCATTTT
d_call: TRBD2; clone_size: .; j_call: TRBJ2-5; v_call: TRBV6-5; cdr3_length: 16; cdr3_aa: CASSWGVAGGKETQYF; cdr3_nt: TGTGCCAGCAGTTGGGGAGTAGCGGGAGGGAAAGAGACCCAGTACTTC
d_call: .; clone_size: .; j_call: TRBJ1-6; v_call: TRBV14; cdr3_length: 15; cdr3_aa: CASSRAGSGNSPLHF; cdr3_nt: TGTGCCAGCAGCCGAGCAGGGTCTGGGAATTCACCCCTCCACTTT
d_call: .; clone_size: .; j_call: TRBJ2-2; v_call: TRBV2; cdr3_length: 14; cdr3_aa: CASIRSQNTGELFF; cdr3_nt: TGTGCCAGCATTCGTTCACAGAACACCGGGGAGCTGTTTTTT
d_call: .; clone_size: few; j_call: TRBJ2-3; v_call: TRBV2; cdr3_length: 14; cdr3_aa: CAVVVEGLTDTQYF; cdr3_nt: TGTGCCGTCGTCGTGGAGGGACTTACAGATACGCAGTATTTT
d_call: TRBD2; clone_size: .; j_call: TRBJ2-1; v_call: TRBV10-2; cdr3_length: 14; cdr3_aa: CARPPGLVLNEQFF; cdr3_nt: TGCGCCCGACCCCCGGGACTAGTTTTGAATGAGCAGTTCTTC
d_call: TRBD1; clone_size: .; j_call: TRBJ2-1; v_call: TRBV6-5; cdr3_length: 15; cdr3_aa: CASSAGTGQYNEQFF; cdr3_nt: TGTGCCAGCAGTGCCGGGACAGGGCAATACAATGAGCAGTTCTTC
d_call: .; clone_size: .; j_call: TRBJ1-4; v_call: TRBV18; cdr3_length: 17; cdr3_aa: CASSPASMNSPNEKLFF; cdr3_nt: TGTGCCAGCTCACCAGCTTCAATGAACAGCCCTAATGAAAAACTGTTTTTT
d_call: .; clone_size: .; j_call: TRBJ2-7; v_call: TRBV5-1; cdr3_length: 17; cdr3_aa: CASRPGTIGGDSYEQYF; cdr3_nt: TGCGCCAGCAGACCCGGGACCATAGGGGGAGATTCCTACGAGCAGTACTTC
d_call: .; clone_size: .; j_call: TRBJ2-3; v_call: TRBV28; cdr3_length: 14; cdr3_aa: CASSFVAGTDTQYF; cdr3_nt: TGTGCCAGCAGTTTCGTGGCGGGCACAGATACGCAGTATTTT
d_call: .; clone_size: .; j_call: TRBJ2-5; v_call: TRBV27; cdr3_length: 13; cdr3_aa: CASRDYPPGTQYF; cdr3_nt: TGTGCCAGCAGGGACTACCCACCGGGGACCCAGTACTTC
d_call: TRBD1; clone_size: .; j_call: TRBJ1-2; v_call: TRBV2; cdr3_length: 14; cdr3_aa: CASSDTRQGHGYTF; cdr3_nt: TGTGCCAGCAGTGATACCCGACAGGGGCATGGCTACACCTTC
d_call: .; clone_size: .; j_call: TRBJ2-5; v_call: TRBV2; cdr3_length: 13; cdr3_aa: CASRNTEQETQYF; cdr3_nt: TGTGCCAGCAGGAATACAGAGCAAGAGACCCAGTACTTC
d_call: TRBD1; clone_size: .; j_call: TRBJ2-7; v_call: TRBV28; cdr3_length: 14; cdr3_aa: CASSRTGGGGEQYF; cdr3_nt: TGTGCCAGCAGTCGAACAGGGGGCGGGGGCGAGCAGTACTTC
d_call: .; clone_size: .; j_call: TRBJ1-2; v_call: TRBV5-6; cdr3_length: 15; cdr3_aa: CASSLGQGLLYGYTF; cdr3_nt: TGTGCCAGCAGCTTGGGCCAGGGGCTCCTCTATGGCTACACCTTC
d_call: TRBD1; clone_size: .; j_call: TRBJ1-2; v_call: TRBV4-1; cdr3_length: 16; cdr3_aa: CASSQLFGQVNYGYTF; cdr3_nt: TGCGCCAGCAGCCAATTATTCGGACAGGTCAACTATGGCTACACCTTC
d_call: TRBD2; clone_size: .; j_call: TRBJ2-5; v_call: TRBV29-1; cdr3_length: 18; cdr3_aa: CSVVRGGGSGRAIETQYF; cdr3_nt: TGCAGCGTTGTGAGAGGGGGGGGTAGCGGGAGGGCCATTGAGACCCAGTACTTC
d_call: TRBD2; clone_size: .; j_call: TRBJ2-5; v_call: TRBV7-9; cdr3_length: 15; cdr3_aa: CASSSSGRGAETQYF; cdr3_nt: TGTGCCAGCAGTTCTAGCGGGAGAGGCGCAGAGACCCAGTACTTC
d_call: TRBD1; clone_size: .; j_call: TRBJ2-1; v_call: TRBV11-2; cdr3_length: 18; cdr3_aa: CASSLGSAGTGSYNEQFF; cdr3_nt: TGTGCCAGCAGCTTAGGATCGGCCGGGACAGGGTCCTACAATGAGCAGTTCTTC
d_call: .; clone_size: few; j_call: TRBJ2-1; v_call: TRBV21-1; cdr3_length: 17; cdr3_aa: CASSKGEGDREFNEQFF; cdr3_nt: TGTGCCAGCAGCAAAGGAGAAGGGGACAGGGAATTTAATGAGCAGTTCTTC
d_call: .; clone_size: .; j_call: TRBJ2-7; v_call: TRBV5-1; cdr3_length: 15; cdr3_aa: CASSFFHSGFTGQYF; cdr3_nt: TGCGCCAGCAGCTTTTTCCATTCGGGATTTACGGGGCAGTACTTC
d_call: .; clone_size: .; j_call: TRBJ2-1; v_call: TRBV7-9; cdr3_length: 16; cdr3_aa: CASSFWRGFYEAEQFF; cdr3_nt: TGTGCCAGCAGCTTTTGGAGAGGATTCTACGAGGCCGAGCAGTTCTTC
d_call: TRBD2; clone_size: .; j_call: TRBJ2-7; v_call: TRBV7-9; cdr3_length: 18; cdr3_aa: CASSPRTSGRASSYEQYF; cdr3_nt: TGTGCCAGCAGCCCTAGGACTAGCGGGAGGGCCAGCTCCTACGAGCAGTACTTC
d_call: .; clone_size: .; j_call: TRBJ1-2; v_call: TRBV11-2; cdr3_length: 13; cdr3_aa: CASSSTGSYGYTF; cdr3_nt: TGTGCCAGCAGCTCGACAGGATCCTATGGCTACACCTTC
d_call: .; clone_size: .; j_call: TRBJ2-4; v_call: TRBV18; cdr3_length: 12; cdr3_aa: CASSPLRDIQYF; cdr3_nt: TGTGCCAGCTCACCACTCAGGGACATTCAGTACTTC
d_call: .; clone_size: .; j_call: TRBJ1-2; v_call: TRBV5-5; cdr3_length: 14; cdr3_aa: CASSQDSEVGGYTF; cdr3_nt: TGTGCCAGCAGCCAAGACAGTGAGGTCGGGGGCTACACCTTC
d_call: TRBD2; clone_size: .; j_call: TRBJ2-2; v_call: TRBV5-8; cdr3_length: 18; cdr3_aa: CASSPGTSGTTNTGELFF; cdr3_nt: TGTGCCAGCAGCCCGGGGACTAGCGGAACGACGAACACCGGGGAGCTGTTTTTT
d_call: .; clone_size: .; j_call: TRBJ2-2; v_call: TRBV30; cdr3_length: 15; cdr3_aa: CAWSVPGLGTGELFF; cdr3_nt: TGTGCCTGGAGTGTACCCGGGTTGGGCACCGGGGAGCTGTTTTTT
d_call: TRBD1; clone_size: .; j_call: TRBJ1-2; v_call: TRBV6-5; cdr3_length: 14; cdr3_aa: CASSVDREGYGYTF; cdr3_nt: TGTGCCAGCAGCGTGGACAGGGAGGGCTATGGCTACACCTTC
d_call: .; clone_size: .; j_call: TRBJ1-1; v_call: TRBV29-1; cdr3_length: 12; cdr3_aa: CSVAQGSTEAFF; cdr3_nt: TGCAGCGTTGCCCAGGGGAGCACTGAAGCTTTCTTT
d_call: .; clone_size: .; j_call: TRBJ2-7; v_call: TRBV2; cdr3_length: 13; cdr3_aa: CASTTSAPYEQYF; cdr3_nt: TGTGCCAGCACGACTAGTGCGCCCTACGAGCAGTACTTC
d_call: .; clone_size: .; j_call: TRBJ2-7; v_call: TRBV5-1; cdr3_length: 14; cdr3_aa: CASSYKQGAHEQYF; cdr3_nt: TGCGCCAGCAGCTATAAGCAGGGCGCCCACGAGCAGTACTTC
d_call: TRBD2; clone_size: .; j_call: TRBJ2-4; v_call: TRBV19; cdr3_length: 16; cdr3_aa: CASTPSGRADKNIQYF; cdr3_nt: TGTGCCAGTACCCCCAGCGGGAGAGCAGATAAAAACATTCAGTACTTC
d_call: .; clone_size: .; j_call: TRBJ1-2; v_call: TRBV27; cdr3_length: 14; cdr3_aa: CASSPSGHGGGYTF; cdr3_nt: TGTGCCAGCAGTCCGTCAGGACACGGGGGTGGCTACACCTTC
d_call: TRBD2; clone_size: .; j_call: TRBJ2-1; v_call: TRBV4-1; cdr3_length: 15; cdr3_aa: CASSQVAGPYNEQFF; cdr3_nt: TGCGCCAGCAGCCAAGTAGCGGGTCCCTACAATGAGCAGTTCTTC
d_call: .; clone_size: .; j_call: TRBJ2-3; v_call: TRBV21-1; cdr3_length: 15; cdr3_aa: CASSKTPPVGDTQYF; cdr3_nt: TGTGCCAGCAGCAAAACCCCCCCGGTTGGAGATACGCAGTATTTT
d_call: TRBD2; clone_size: .; j_call: TRBJ2-7; v_call: TRBV30; cdr3_length: 14; cdr3_aa: CAWSVGREGYEQYF; cdr3_nt: TGTGCCTGGAGTGTGGGGCGGGAGGGCTACGAGCAGTACTTC
d_call: .; clone_size: .; j_call: TRBJ1-2; v_call: TRBV9; cdr3_length: 16; cdr3_aa: CASSPGRTDTNYGYTF; cdr3_nt: TGTGCCAGCAGCCCAGGCCGCACAGATACTAACTATGGCTACACCTTC